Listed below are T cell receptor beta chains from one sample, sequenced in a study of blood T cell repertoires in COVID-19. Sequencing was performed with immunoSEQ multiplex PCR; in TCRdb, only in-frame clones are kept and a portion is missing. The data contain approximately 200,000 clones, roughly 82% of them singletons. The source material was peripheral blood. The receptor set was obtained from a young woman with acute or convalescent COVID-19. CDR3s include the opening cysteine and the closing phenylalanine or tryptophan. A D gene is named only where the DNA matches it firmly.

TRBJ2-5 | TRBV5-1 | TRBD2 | CASSLQRGGQETQYF
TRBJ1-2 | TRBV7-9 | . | CASSLAWRGADGYTF
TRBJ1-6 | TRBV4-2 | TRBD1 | CASSQEIFGGQYNSPLHF
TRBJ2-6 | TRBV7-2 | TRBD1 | CASSFQTGLSSGANVLTF
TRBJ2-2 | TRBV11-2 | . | CASSLGQNTGELFF
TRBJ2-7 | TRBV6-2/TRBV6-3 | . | CASSSSTLYEQYF
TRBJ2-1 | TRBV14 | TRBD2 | CASSPGLAGGGSQYEQFF
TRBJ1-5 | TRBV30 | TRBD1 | CAWSAGQGYQPQHF
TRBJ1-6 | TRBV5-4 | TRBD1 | CASSLEARGNSPLHF
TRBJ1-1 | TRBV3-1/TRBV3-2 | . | CATTGRLNTEAFF
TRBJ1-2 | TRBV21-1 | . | CASSKSGIRGTGNYGYTF
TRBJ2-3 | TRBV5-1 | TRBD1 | CASSVEGQGTDTQYF
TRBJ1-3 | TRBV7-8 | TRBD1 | CASSLTGEGNTIYF